The clone carrying this T cell receptor (beta chain) was counted ten times or more. These data are taken from a study of early T cells in non-severe SARS-CoV-2 infection. The germline V gene has CDR1 SGHVS and CDR2 FQNEAQ. The CDR3 is made up of 13 amino acids. V lost 1 base, J lost 8 bases, and 11 bases lay in between. MiXCR, run by TCRdb on the 5' RACE reads, gives a single entry per CDR3 protein. The sample consists of around 25,000 distinct CDR3 sequences, over 2.5% of them appearing once. The sequence came from an adult who was a healthcare worker with PCR-confirmed SARS-CoV-2 infection or an uninfected control (not recorded which). Sequencing input: whole blood. The rearrangement uses TRBV7-8 and TRBJ1-1; the D is unclear. DNA of the CDR3: TGTGCCAGCAGCTTAGTGGTCATGCGGGAAGCTTTCTTT. Encoded protein: CASSLVVMREAFF.